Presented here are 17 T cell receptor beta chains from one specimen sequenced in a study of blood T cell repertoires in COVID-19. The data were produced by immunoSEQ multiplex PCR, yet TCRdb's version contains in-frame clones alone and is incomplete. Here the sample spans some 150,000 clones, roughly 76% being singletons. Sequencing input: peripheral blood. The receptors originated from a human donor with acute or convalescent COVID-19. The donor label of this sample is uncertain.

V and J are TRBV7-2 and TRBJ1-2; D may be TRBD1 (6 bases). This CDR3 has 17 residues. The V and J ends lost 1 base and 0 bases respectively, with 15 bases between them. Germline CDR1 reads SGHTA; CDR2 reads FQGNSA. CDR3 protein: CASSLVSWGRANYGYTF. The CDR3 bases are TGTGCCAGCAGCTTAGTGTCCTGGGGGCGAGCTAACTATGGCTACACCTTC.

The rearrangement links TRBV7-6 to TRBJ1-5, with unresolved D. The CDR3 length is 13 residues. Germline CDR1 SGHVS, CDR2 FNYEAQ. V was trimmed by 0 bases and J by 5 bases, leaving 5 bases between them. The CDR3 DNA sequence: TGTGCCAGCAGCTTAGCACGGGATCAGCCCCAGCATTTT. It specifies CASSLARDQPQHF. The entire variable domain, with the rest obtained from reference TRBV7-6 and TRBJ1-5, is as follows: GAGVSQSPRYKVTKRGQDVALRCDPISGHVSLYWYRQALGQGPEFLTYFNYEAQQDKSGLPNDRFSAERPEGSISTLTIQRTEQRDSAMYRCASSLARDQPQHFGDGTRLSIL.

This CDR3 reads CASSQDTSGGGTQYF. CDR3 DNA: TGTGCCAGCAGCCAAGATACTAGCGGGGGGGGTACGCAGTATTTT. The rearrangement joins TRBV3-1 (or the pseudogene TRBV3-2) to TRBJ2-3, with 13 bases fitting TRBD2. This CDR3 has 15 amino acids. Germline V gene data show CDR1 as LGHDT and CDR2 as YNNKEL (reference sequence). The V segment lost 0 bases and the J segment 8 bases; nucleotides outside the gene matches: 2.

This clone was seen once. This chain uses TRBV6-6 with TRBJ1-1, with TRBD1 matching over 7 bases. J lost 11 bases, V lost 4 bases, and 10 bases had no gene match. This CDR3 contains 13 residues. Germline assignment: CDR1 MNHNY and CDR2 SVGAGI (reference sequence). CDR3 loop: CASSSLPGTEAFF. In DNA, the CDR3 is TGTGCCAGCAGTTCCTTACCGGGGACAGAGGCTTTCTTT.

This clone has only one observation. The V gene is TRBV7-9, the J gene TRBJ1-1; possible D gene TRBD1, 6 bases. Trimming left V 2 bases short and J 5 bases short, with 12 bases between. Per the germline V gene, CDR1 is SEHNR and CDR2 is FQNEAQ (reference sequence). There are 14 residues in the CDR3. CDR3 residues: CASSLQQGRTEAFF. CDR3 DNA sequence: TGTGCCAGCAGCTTACAACAGGGTCGAACTGAAGCTTTCTTT.

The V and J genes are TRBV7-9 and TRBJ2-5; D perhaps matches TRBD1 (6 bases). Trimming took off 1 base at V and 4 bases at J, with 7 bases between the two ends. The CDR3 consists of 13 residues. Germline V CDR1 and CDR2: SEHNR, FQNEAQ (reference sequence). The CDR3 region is CASSLGGGETQYF. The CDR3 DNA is TGTGCCAGCAGCTTAGGAGGGGGAGAGACCCAGTACTTC.

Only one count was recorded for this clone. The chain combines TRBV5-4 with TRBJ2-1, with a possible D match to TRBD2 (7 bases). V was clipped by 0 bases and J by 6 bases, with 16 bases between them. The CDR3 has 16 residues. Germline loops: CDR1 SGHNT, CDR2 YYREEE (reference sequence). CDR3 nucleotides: TGTGCCAGCAGCTTGGAGGGGGGGCCAAGCGGCAATGAGCAGTTCTTC. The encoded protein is CASSLEGGPSGNEQFF.

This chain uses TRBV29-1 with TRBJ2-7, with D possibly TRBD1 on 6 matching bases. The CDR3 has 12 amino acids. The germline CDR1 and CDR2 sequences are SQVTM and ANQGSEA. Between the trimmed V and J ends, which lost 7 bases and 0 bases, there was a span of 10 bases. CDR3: CSASDSSYEQYV. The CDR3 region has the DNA TGCAGCGCCTCGGACAGCTCCTACGAGCAGTACGTC.

DNA for the CDR3: TGTGCCAGCAGCAACAACCAAGGGACAGGCCATGGCGGCTACACCTTC. Translation gives CASSNNQGTGHGGYTF. V usage is TRBV14 and J usage is TRBJ1-2; 8 nucleotides agree with TRBD1. The CDR3 runs 16 residues. Per germline, CDR1 SGHDN and CDR2 FVKESK. The trim removed 5 bases at V and 8 bases at J, leaving 16 bases unmatched.

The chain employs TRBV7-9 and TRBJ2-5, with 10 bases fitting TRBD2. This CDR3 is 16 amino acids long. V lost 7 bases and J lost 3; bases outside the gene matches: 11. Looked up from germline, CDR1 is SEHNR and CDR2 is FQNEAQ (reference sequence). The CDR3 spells CASTEPRLAGEETQYF. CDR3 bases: TGTGCCAGCACCGAACCCCGGCTAGCGGGGGAAGAGACCCAGTACTTC.

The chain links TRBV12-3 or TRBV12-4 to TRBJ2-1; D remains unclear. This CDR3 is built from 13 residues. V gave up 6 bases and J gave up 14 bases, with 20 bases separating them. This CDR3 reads CASSLKTLSRKFF. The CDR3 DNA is TGTGCCAGCAGCCTAAAGACCCTCTCGAGGAAGTTCTTC.

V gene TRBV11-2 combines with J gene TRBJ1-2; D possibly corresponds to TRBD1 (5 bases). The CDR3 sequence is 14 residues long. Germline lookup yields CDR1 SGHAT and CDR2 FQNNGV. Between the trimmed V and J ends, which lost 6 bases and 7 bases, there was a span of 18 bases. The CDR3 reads CASRPGQPGGGYTF. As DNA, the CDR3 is TGTGCCAGCAGGCCAGGGCAGCCCGGGGGTGGCTACACCTTC.

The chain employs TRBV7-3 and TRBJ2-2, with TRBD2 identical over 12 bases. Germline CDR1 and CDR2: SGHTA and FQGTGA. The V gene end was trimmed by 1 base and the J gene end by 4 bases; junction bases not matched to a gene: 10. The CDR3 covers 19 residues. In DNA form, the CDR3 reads TGTGCCAGCAGCTTAATCGGACTAGCGGGGAGGCGGGGCACCGGGGAGCTGTTTTTT. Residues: CASSLIGLAGRRGTGELFF.

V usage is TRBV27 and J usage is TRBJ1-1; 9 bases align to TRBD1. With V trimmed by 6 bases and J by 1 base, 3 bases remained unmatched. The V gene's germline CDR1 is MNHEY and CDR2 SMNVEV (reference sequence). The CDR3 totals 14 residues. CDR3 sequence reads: CASSPGQGNTEAFF. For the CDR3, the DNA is TGTGCCAGCAGCCCGGGACAGGGGAACACTGAAGCTTTCTTT.

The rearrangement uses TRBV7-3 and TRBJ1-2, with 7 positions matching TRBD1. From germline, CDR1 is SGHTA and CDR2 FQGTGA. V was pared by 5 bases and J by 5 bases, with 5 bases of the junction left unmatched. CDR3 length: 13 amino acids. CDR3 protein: CASSAGTEYGYTF. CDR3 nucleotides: TGTGCCAGCAGCGCTGGGACAGAATATGGCTACACCTTC.

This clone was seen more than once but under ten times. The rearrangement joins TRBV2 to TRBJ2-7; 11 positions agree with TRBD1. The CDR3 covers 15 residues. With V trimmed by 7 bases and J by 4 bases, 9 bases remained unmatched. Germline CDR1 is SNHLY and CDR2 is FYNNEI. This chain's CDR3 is CASKPQDRGLYEQYF. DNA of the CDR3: TGTGCCAGCAAACCCCAGGACAGGGGGCTTTACGAGCAGTACTTC.

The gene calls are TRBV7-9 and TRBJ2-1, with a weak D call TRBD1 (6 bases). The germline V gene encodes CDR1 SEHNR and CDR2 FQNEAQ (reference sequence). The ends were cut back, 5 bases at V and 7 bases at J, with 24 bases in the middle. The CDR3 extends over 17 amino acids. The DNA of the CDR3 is TGTGCCAGCAGCCCCCGGGGCGGCGGGCCACAGGGAAATGAGCAGTTCTTC. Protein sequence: CASSPRGGGPQGNEQFF.